This T cell receptor beta chain was profiled in a study of Tregs in tolerant kidney transplant recipients. Study-wide results and limits: The most relevant donor-specific Treg TCRbeta repertoire apparently came from expansion with activated donor B cells. Some patients' samples used different primers over time, so nucleotide sequences weren't comparable.

Germline CDR1 is DFQATT and CDR2 is SNEGSKA (reference sequence). V was cut by 6 bases and J by 3 bases, with 21 bases left in between. This CDR3 is 16 amino acids long. Turning to this clone: Antigen specificity is unknown. Sequencing ends 3 residues short of the CDR3 end; the germline J gene provides the rest.

The method was immunoSEQ multiplex PCR; TCRdb's version includes in-frame clones alone and lacks a portion of them. In all, the sample yields approximately 52,000 clones. The receptor was derived from a human donor who received a combined kidney and bone marrow transplant. Sequencing used CD4+ T cells from blood, obtained before the transplant. V is TRBV20-1 and J is TRBJ2-1; a weak D match, TRBD2 (6 bases). CDR3 region: CSAPRSEGRYYNEQFF. The sequenced CDR3 bases are TGCAGTGCGCCCCGGTCTGAGGGGAGGTACTACAATGAG.